This T cell receptor beta chain appears in the sequencing data of a study of T-cell reconstitution after alpha-beta-depleted transplantation in children. Unique molecular identifiers were incorporated during preparation of the TCRbeta library. One entry per CDR3 protein results from TCRdb running MiXCR on the PCR reads. This sample has about 110,000 distinct CDR3 sequences; 10% to 13% occur once, and the top ten carry 8% to 9.5%. The CDR3 extends over 11 amino acids. Trimming cost V 2 bases and J 1 base, with 0 bases left between them. CDR1 SGHRS and CDR2 YFSETQ come from the germline V gene. This clonotype showed up many times.

The rearrangement uses TRBV5-1 and TRBJ2-5; no reliable D call. This clonotype was sampled from a human donor who donated a stem cell graft to a child with acute lymphoblastic leukemia. This specimen was PBMCs from the stem cell graft donor, taken from the stem cell graft. For the CDR3, the DNA is TGCGCCAGCAGCTTCCAAGAGACCCAGTACTTC. Its translation is CASSFQETQYF. Full variable domain (outside the CDR3, taken from reference TRBV5-1 and TRBJ2-5): KAGVTQTPRYLIKTRGQQVTLSCSPISGHRSVSWYQQTPGQGLQFLFEYFSETQRNKGNFPGRFSGRQFSNSRSEMNVSTLELGDSALYLCASSFQETQYFGPGTRLLVL.